This T cell receptor (beta chain) appears in the sequencing data of a study of PD-1 blockade in mismatch repair-deficient tumors. The study's findings and limits: After pembrolizumab, tumor-resident clones rose rapidly, then generally contracted before radiologic responses.

This CDR3 has 14 residues. The germline V gene has CDR1 MNHEY and CDR2 SVGAGI. V gave up 7 bases and J gave up 2 bases, with 12 bases separating them. Profiling relied on immunoSEQ multiplex PCR, and the TCRdb table lists in-frame clones only, not all of them. The sample lists about 14,000 clones; around 83% were seen once. Turning to this clone: The antigen is unknown.

Regarding time point: roughly ten-day in vitro stimulation with candidate neoantigen peptide 6. Mismatch repair deficiency was confirmed in all patients, by PCR or immunohistochemistry. A roughly 11-day in vitro culture was run per each of about seven reactive peptides. The J gene is TRBJ2-1, the V gene TRBV6-5, with a possible D match to TRBD1 (5 bases). The TCR sequence derives from an adult with mismatch repair-deficient cancer. The input for sequencing was cells cultured in vitro, taken from a patient treated with pembrolizumab. The CDR3 sequence: CASTLQGAYNEQFF. In DNA, the CDR3 is TGTGCCAGCACCCTACAAGGGGCCTACAATGAGCAGTTCTTC.